Each of the 3 T cell receptor beta chains below was sequenced from the same sample in a study of T-cell reconstitution after alpha-beta-depleted transplantation in children. Preparing the TCRbeta library involved the use of unique molecular identifiers. TCRdb reanalysed the PCR reads using MiXCR and keeps one entry per CDR3 protein. The data contain some 310,000 distinct CDR3 sequences, 23% of them singletons. The sample consisted of PBMCs, mostly from graft donor cells, taken 180 days after TCRalphabeta/CD19-depleted stem cell transplant. The receptors shown here come from a male patient between 10 and 17 years old who had a stem cell transplant for acute lymphoblastic leukemia, so the T cells may come from the graft donor.

This clonotype was detected a few times. This chain joins TRBV7-3 and TRBJ1-1, with D hard to call. The CDR3 totals 16 residues. Per germline, CDR1 SGHTA and CDR2 FQGTGA. V was trimmed by 2 bases and J by 4 bases, leaving 17 bases between them. The CDR3 DNA follows: TGTGCCAGCAGCTTATCGGGAGGGTTCAAGATCACTGAAGCTTTCTTT. It codes for CASSLSGGFKITEAFF.

The chain uses TRBV20-1 and TRBJ2-3, with TRBD1 as a possible D gene (6 bases). CDR1 DFQATT and CDR2 SNEGSKA come from the germline V gene (reference sequence). Trimming removed 6 bases at V and 4 bases at J, with 14 bases between. This CDR3 has 13 amino acids. In DNA, the CDR3 is TGCAGTGCGATGAGGGGGAGACCAGATACGCAGTATTTT. This codes for CSAMRGRPDTQYF.

The rearrangement uses TRBV5-1 and TRBJ2-5; D call uncertain. The germline CDR1 and CDR2 sequences are SGHRS and YFSETQ. The V end was cut by 3 bases, the J end by 4 bases, with 19 bases between. This CDR3 is 16 amino acids long. DNA for the CDR3: TGCGCCAGCAGCTCGGTACTGAGATTTTCGGGAGAGACCCAGTACTTC. It yields the protein CASSSVLRFSGETQYF.